A selection of T cell receptor beta chains follows, all from one sample in a study of T cell responses to AZD1222 COVID-19 vaccine. Produced via immunoSEQ multiplex PCR; TCRdb's table is partial and in-frame only. The sample carries approximately 100,000 clones, about nine tenths recorded once. The specimen was peripheral blood, collected on day 0 of AZD1222 vaccination. The receptor set was obtained from an adult in good health. Both conserved end residues are part of each CDR3. Fields, in order: V gene, D gene, clone size, J gene, CDR3 protein, CDR3 DNA. A D gene is named only where the DNA matches it firmly. Clone size appears in some rows only: once, few, many, or a class for an expanded clone.

TRBV19	TRBD1	NA	TRBJ1-1	CASSIGRDRGTEAFF	TGTGCCAGTAGTATAGGCAGGGACAGGGGGACTGAAGCTTTCTTT
TRBV3-1/TRBV3-2	NA	NA	TRBJ2-2	CASSQVAYNTGELFF	TGTGCCAGCAGCCAAGTGGCCTATAACACCGGGGAGCTGTTTTTT
TRBV5-4	NA	NA	TRBJ1-1	CASSPWVGMNTEAFF	TGTGCCAGCAGCCCGTGGGTCGGCATGAACACTGAAGCTTTCTTT
TRBV10-2	NA	once	TRBJ1-1	CASREMGNTEAFF	TGCGCCAGCAGGGAGATGGGGAACACTGAAGCTTTCTTT
TRBV6-2/TRBV6-3	NA	few	TRBJ2-5	CASSEAGILYQETQYF	TGTGCCAGCAGCGAGGCAGGAATTTTGTACCAAGAGACCCAGTACTTC
TRBV6-4	NA	NA	TRBJ1-2	CASSDRDGGYTF	TGTGCCAGCAGTGACCGCGACGGGGGCTACACCTTC
TRBV5-1	TRBD1	once	TRBJ1-1	CASSLWGQGDAAFF	TGCGCCAGCAGCTTGTGGGGACAGGGGGACGCGGCTTTCTTT
TRBV4-1	NA	NA	TRBJ1-1	CASSQVHRNTEAFF	TGCGCCAGCAGCCAAGTACACAGGAACACTGAAGCTTTCTTT
TRBV13	NA	NA	TRBJ1-1	CASSLVPRWAGNTEAFF	TGTGCCAGCAGCTTAGTCCCCCGGTGGGCGGGGAACACTGAAGCTTTCTTT
TRBV5-1	NA	NA	TRBJ2-5	CASSPSDFPVETQYF	TGCGCCAGCAGCCCATCGGACTTCCCGGTGGAGACCCAGTACTTC
TRBV10-2	NA	NA	TRBJ1-5	CASSDSRDQPQHF	TGCGCCAGCAGCGACAGTCGCGATCAGCCCCAGCATTTT
TRBV12-3/TRBV12-4	NA	NA	TRBJ1-5	CASSLSTSQPQHF	TGTGCCAGCAGTTTGTCAACATCTCAGCCCCAGCATTTT
TRBV30	NA	NA	TRBJ1-2	CAWSAWVRGRDYGYTF	TGTGCCTGGAGTGCTTGGGTTCGGGGAAGAGACTATGGCTACACCTTC
TRBV28	TRBD2	once	TRBJ2-2	CATQRGLAGGRAGELFF	TGTGCCACCCAGAGGGGCCTAGCGGGGGGCCGGGCCGGGGAGCTGTTTTTT
TRBV4-2	NA	NA	TRBJ1-2	CASSQVTGGAAYGYTF	TGTGCCAGCAGCCAAGTAACAGGAGGGGCTGCTTATGGCTACACCTTC
TRBV5-4	NA	NA	TRBJ2-5	CASSPGPQETQYF	TGTGCCAGCAGCCCGGGACCTCAAGAGACCCAGTACTTC
TRBV10-3	NA	once	TRBJ1-6	CAIRARDGYNSPLHF	TGTGCCATCCGTGCCCGGGACGGCTATAATTCACCCCTCCACTTT
TRBV7-2	NA	few	TRBJ1-5	CASSFGGAQPQHF	TGTGCCAGCAGCTTCGGGGGGGCTCAGCCCCAGCATTTT
TRBV3-1/TRBV3-2	NA	few	TRBJ1-4	CASSQNRARKKMFF	TGTGCCAGCAGCCAAAACCGTGCTCGAAAAAAGATGTTTTTT
TRBV4-1	NA	once	TRBJ2-7	CASSRQQGTSYEQYF	TGCGCCAGCAGCCGCCAACAGGGAACCTCCTACGAGCAGTACTTC
TRBV10-1	NA	NA	TRBJ1-2	CASSVNGYTF	TGCGCCAGCAGTGTAAATGGCTACACCTTC
TRBV2	TRBD1	NA	TRBJ2-7	CASSVGTGDYEQYF	TGTGCCAGCAGTGTGGGGACAGGGGATTACGAGCAGTACTTC
TRBV5-6	NA	NA	TRBJ1-4	CASSSTVEKLFF	TGTGCCAGCAGCTCAACAGTGGAAAAACTGTTTTTT
TRBV4-1	NA	once	TRBJ2-3	CASSPLSLAGQNTDTQYF	TGCGCCAGCAGCCCCCTCTCCCTCGCGGGGCAAAACACAGATACGCAGTATTTT
TRBV4-1	TRBD1	NA	TRBJ1-4	CASSQSPAIGGPEKLFF	TGCGCCAGCAGCCAATCTCCCGCTATAGGGGGCCCTGAAAAACTGTTTTTT
TRBV2	NA	NA	TRBJ1-6	CASLILPSFAPGGPLHF	TGTGCCAGCCTGATCTTACCAAGTTTCGCCCCGGGGGGACCCCTCCACTTT
TRBV6-5	NA	NA	TRBJ2-5	CASSPGPTLGETQYF	TGTGCCAGCAGCCCGGGGCCTACCTTGGGAGAGACCCAGTACTTC
TRBV11-2	NA	NA	TRBJ1-1	CASSSTITEAFF	TGTGCCAGCAGCTCAACCATTACTGAAGCTTTCTTT
TRBV3-1/TRBV3-2	TRBD1	NA	TRBJ2-1	CASRKRQGGNEQFF	TGTGCCAGCAGAAAAAGACAGGGTGGAAATGAGCAGTTCTTC
TRBV6-5	NA	NA	TRBJ1-1	CASSYSAGKAFF	TGTGCCAGCAGTTACTCGGCAGGGAAAGCTTTCTTT
TRBV3-1/TRBV3-2	NA	NA	TRBJ1-5	CASSQDRAAGQPQHF	TGTGCCAGCAGCCAAGACAGGGCGGCGGGGCAGCCCCAGCATTTT
TRBV30	NA	NA	TRBJ1-6	CAWQSRGGPNSPLHF	TGTGCCTGGCAATCGAGGGGGGGGCCCAATTCACCCCTCCACTTT